This section outlines one TCR beta chain sequence together with its context. This record belongs to a study of Ad26.COV2.S vaccination and SARS-CoV-2 variants. Per germline, CDR1 LGHDT and CDR2 YNNKEL (reference sequence). V shed 4 bases and J 2 bases; nucleotides not matched to a gene: 2. The CDR3 spans 15 residues. Indicated treatment: roughly 20 received Ad26.COV2.S at low or high dose, single or two shots; about 5 received placebo; per-sample allocation not given. It was on day 63 after the first vaccine or placebo injection that samples were taken. The method was immunoSEQ multiplex PCR; TCRdb's version includes in-frame clones alone and lacks a portion of them. The sample records about 480,000 clones, approximately 88% being singletons.

The chain employs TRBV3-1 (or the pseudogene TRBV3-2) and TRBJ1-2; 12 bases are a match to TRBD1. Material: peripheral blood, obtained in a trial of Ad26.COV2.S vaccine versus placebo. The source is a person between 18 and 65 years old who received the Ad26.COV2.S COVID-19 vaccine or a placebo. The DNA of the CDR3 is TGTGCCAGCAGCCGTGGGACAGGGGGCAACTATGGCTACACCTTC. Translated: CASSRGTGGNYGYTF.